Each of the 32 T cell receptor beta chains below was sequenced from the same sample in a study of T-cell memory formation after mild COVID-19. One entry per CDR3 protein, called by TCRdb with MiXCR from the 5' RACE reads. The sample lists about 420,000 distinct CDR3 sequences, 23% occurring once. The sequenced sample was PBMCs or a T cell subset sorted from them (not recorded which). These receptors were obtained from an adult woman who had mild COVID-19 (a few samples of this study predate the infection). Cell type and time point are not known.

The chain combines TRBV6-2 or TRBV6-3 with TRBJ2-1; a possible D gene is TRBD1 (5 bases). With 0 bases removed from V and 0 bases from J, the gap between germline ends came to 12 bases. CDR1 is MNHEY, CDR2 SVGEGT, per germline. The length of the CDR3 is 17 residues. CDR3 bases: TGTGCCAGCAGTTACTCGAAAGGGGCCCACTCCTACAATGAGCAGTTCTTC. Translated: CASSYSKGAHSYNEQFF.

This clonotype was observed a handful of times. The chain uses TRBV4-1 and TRBJ2-3, with 11 bases matching TRBD1. Per germline, CDR1 MGHRA and CDR2 YSYEKL. The CDR3 spans 18 residues. V lost 2 bases and J lost 2; bases outside the gene matches: 9. The CDR3 DNA follows: TGCGCCAGCAGCCAACTTACGCCGGGACAGGGGGTCACAGATACGCAGTATTTT. This codes for CASSQLTPGQGVTDTQYF.

The chain uses TRBV12-3 or TRBV12-4 and TRBJ2-5; 10 bases align to TRBD2. The CDR3 extends over 14 amino acids. The V segment lost 4 bases and the J segment 5 bases; nucleotides outside the gene matches: 4. This CDR3 reads CASSSGLARETQYF. CDR3 DNA: TGTGCCAGCAGTTCGGGACTAGCGCGGGAGACCCAGTACTTC.

The rearrangement links TRBV6-5 to TRBJ2-7; 7 nucleotides align to TRBD2. Trimming removed 6 bases from V and 3 bases from J; junction bases left unmatched: 5. This CDR3 is 13 amino acids long. Looked up from germline, CDR1 is MNHEY and CDR2 is SVGAGI. The CDR3 loop reads CASSHGGGYEQYF. The CDR3 DNA sequence: TGTGCCAGCAGCCATGGGGGGGGCTACGAGCAGTACTTC.

The chain couples TRBV2 to TRBJ1-1; no clear D gene. The CDR3 contains 14 residues. Germline-derived CDR1 and CDR2 are SNHLY and FYNNEI. V lost 6 bases and J 6 bases, leaving 17 bases between the germline ends. CDR3 nucleotides: TGTGCCAGCAGCGCTACTCGGTATCAGGCTGAAGCTTTCTTT. It specifies CASSATRYQAEAFF.

This clonotype was detected only a few times. The chain uses TRBV29-1 and TRBJ2-7; 8 bases align to TRBD2. Unmatched junction bases numbered 12, after V lost 7 bases and J lost 4 bases. The CDR3 is made up of 14 amino acids. Germline assignment: CDR1 SQVTM and CDR2 ANQGSEA. The CDR3 DNA sequence: TGCAGCGCTGTGAAAGCGGGAGTTCTATACGAGCAGTACTTC. Translating gives CSAVKAGVLYEQYF.

The chain combines TRBV2 with TRBJ2-3; the match to TRBD2 covers 9 bases. Trimming at V came to 4 bases and at J to 5 bases, leaving 13 bases not matched to a gene. This CDR3 is built from 17 residues. Germline CDR1 reads SNHLY; CDR2 reads FYNNEI. For the CDR3, the DNA is TGTGCCAGCAGTGGACCTTCGCTTAGCGGGAGAGGAGATACGCAGTATTTT. This gives the protein CASSGPSLSGRGDTQYF.

This chain connects TRBV18 to TRBJ2-7; 9 nucleotides line up with TRBD1. Looked up from germline, CDR1 is KGHSH and CDR2 is LQKENI. The CDR3 is 15 amino acids. V lost 5 bases, J lost 9 bases, and 14 bases stayed unmatched. The CDR3 spells CASSASTGGASGQYF. CDR3 nucleotide sequence: TGTGCCAGCTCAGCCAGTACAGGGGGCGCATCCGGGCAGTACTTC.

The chain links TRBV9 to TRBJ2-7, with D perhaps assigned TRBD1 or TRBD2 (6 bases each). The CDR3 is 15 amino acids. Germline V gene sequence: CDR1 SGDLS, CDR2 YYNGEE. Trimming stripped 4 bases from V and 6 bases from J, with 20 bases between. The CDR3 region is CASSKQGGHRVEQYF. As DNA, the CDR3 is TGTGCCAGCAGCAAACAGGGAGGACATAGGGTCGAGCAGTACTTC.

This clonotype was detected only once. The chain uses TRBV5-1 and TRBJ2-7; maybe TRBD1 (6 bases). The CDR3 loop spans 15 amino acids. Germline CDR1 SGHRS, CDR2 YFSETQ. The germline V and J ends were trimmed by 4 bases and 3 bases, with 17 bases remaining between them. The CDR3 region has the DNA TGCGCCAGCAGCCATCCAGACAGGACCAGCTACGAGCAGTACTTC. Its protein is CASSHPDRTSYEQYF.

This chain connects TRBV11-1 to TRBJ2-1; D possibly matches TRBD1 or TRBD2 (6 bases each). V gave up 5 bases and J gave up 7 bases, with 18 bases separating them. Germline loops: CDR1 SGHAT, CDR2 FQDESV (reference sequence). This CDR3 spans 15 amino acids. For the CDR3, the DNA is TGTGCCAGCAGCCTTTGGCCGGGGGCCGGGAATGAGCAGTTCTTC. It is translated as CASSLWPGAGNEQFF.

The V gene is TRBV14, the J gene TRBJ1-1; unclear D gene. CDR1 is SGHDN and CDR2 is FVKESK in the germline V gene. The CDR3 contains 12 residues. Deletions cut 3 bases from V and 9 bases from J, with 11 bases between. The CDR3 sequence: CASSQARTKAFF. The CDR3 DNA reads TGTGCCAGCAGCCAGGCCAGGACGAAAGCTTTCTTT.

This clonotype was seen a few times. The chain combines TRBV19 with TRBJ1-5, with 7 bases matching TRBD1. CDR1 is LNHDA and CDR2 is SQIVND in the germline V gene (reference sequence). The CDR3 contains 16 residues. V dropped 2 bases and J dropped 0; count of bases not matched to a gene: 4. DNA of the CDR3: TGTGCCAGTAGTATAAGGGGGCAGGGTAGCAATCAGCCCCAGCATTTT. Translation: CASSIRGQGSNQPQHF.

The rearrangement links TRBV5-1 to TRBJ2-5; 8 nucleotides line up with TRBD1. The CDR3 covers 15 residues. Losses at the gene ends were 4 bases for V and 5 bases for J; bases not matched to a gene: 10. Germline V gene sequence: CDR1 SGHRS, CDR2 YFSETQ. This chain's CDR3 is CASSPRQGSWETQYF. CDR3 in DNA: TGCGCCAGCAGCCCACGACAGGGGTCATGGGAGACCCAGTACTTC.

A few counts support this clonotype. This chain links TRBV2 with TRBJ1-1; TRBD1 agrees at 7 bases. The CDR3 is made up of 18 amino acids. The V and J ends lost 3 bases and 5 bases, in that order; junction bases with no gene match: 18. Germline V gene lookup returns CDR1 SNHLY and CDR2 FYNNEI. The CDR3 region has the DNA TGTGCCAGCAGTGATAACAGTCCCCCTGGGGACAGATGGACTGAAGCTTTCTTT. It yields the protein CASSDNSPPGDRWTEAFF.

This chain joins TRBV6-5 and TRBJ2-7; weak D call: TRBD1 (5 bases). The CDR3 extends over 14 amino acids. Germline CDR1 MNHEY, CDR2 SVGAGI. Trimming pared 5 bases from V and 2 bases from J, leaving 13 bases between. The CDR3 protein is CASSGAGFPYEQYF. In nucleotides, the CDR3 is TGTGCCAGCAGTGGGGCCGGGTTCCCCTACGAGCAGTACTTC.

A single count supports this clonotype. The chain uses TRBV4-3 and TRBJ2-7; no definite D call. V was cut by 0 bases and J by 7 bases, with 10 bases left in between. Germline CDR1 reads LGHNA; CDR2 reads YSLEER. The CDR3 has 13 residues. CDR3 DNA sequence: TGCGCCAGCAGCCAAGATCAAGGGAATGAGCAGTACTTC. Translated: CASSQDQGNEQYF.

The V gene is TRBV7-9, the J gene TRBJ2-7; no reliable D call. The length of the CDR3 is 12 residues. CDR1 SEHNR and CDR2 FQNEAQ come from the germline V gene (reference sequence). Trimming shortened V by 5 bases and J by 6 bases, and 11 bases separated the two germline ends. CDR3 coding DNA: TGTGCCAGCAGCCCATTGGGTCCCGAGCAGTACTTC. The encoded protein is CASSPLGPEQYF.

The chain combines TRBV12-3 or TRBV12-4 with TRBJ2-7; weak D call: TRBD2 (5 bases). The CDR3 contains 15 residues. V lost 6 bases and J lost 4, with 19 bases in between. In nucleotides, the CDR3 is TGTGCCAGCAGCCCCAGCGGTAGGTGGGTTTACGAGCAGTACTTC. Translation gives CASSPSGRWVYEQYF.

The chain links TRBV20-1 to TRBJ2-7; 8 bases are shared with TRBD2. V shed 3 bases, J shed 0 bases, and the junction held 4 bases outside the gene matches. Germline V gives CDR1 DFQATT, CDR2 SNEGSKA (reference sequence). This CDR3 comprises 14 residues. CDR3 sequence: CSAREGTSSYEQYF. CDR3 DNA sequence: TGCAGTGCTAGGGAAGGGACTAGCTCCTACGAGCAGTACTTC.

V gene TRBV20-1 combines with J gene TRBJ2-3; 12 nucleotides line up with TRBD2. Trimming cost V 6 bases and J 4 bases; bases outside gene matches: 20. The CDR3 runs 19 residues. The germline gives CDR1 DFQATT, CDR2 SNEGSKA (reference sequence). CDR3 nucleotide sequence: TGCAGTGCCCCGCGCAGTGCCTCTAGCGGGGGGGCCGAATCAGATACGCAGTATTTT. Translating it yields CSAPRSASSGGAESDTQYF.

Only a few counts were recorded for this clonotype. The chain links TRBV7-9 to TRBJ2-5; no firm D call. The CDR3 is 12 residues long. Per germline, CDR1 SEHNR and CDR2 FQNEAQ (reference sequence). The ends were cut back, 5 bases at V and 5 bases at J, with 9 bases in the middle. CDR3 residues: CASSAEAETQYF. The CDR3 DNA sequence: TGTGCCAGCAGCGCCGAAGCGGAGACCCAGTACTTC.

The chain has TRBV7-9 and TRBJ1-1; D is possibly TRBD1 (6 bases). CDR3 size: 15 residues. V was cut by 5 bases and J by 1 base, with 14 bases left in between. Germline values: CDR1 SEHNR, CDR2 FQNEAQ (reference sequence). The CDR3 coding sequence is TGTGCCAGCAGCCTACTCCTGACAGGGAACACTGAAGCTTTCTTT. Its translation is CASSLLLTGNTEAFF.

This clonotype showed up many times. The chain combines TRBV5-1 with TRBJ2-1; D is tentatively TRBD1 or TRBD2 (6 bases each). V lost 4 bases and J lost 3, with 17 bases in between. Germline V gene data show CDR1 as SGHRS and CDR2 as YFSETQ. This CDR3 is built from 16 residues. The CDR3: CASSVAGGRNYNEQFF. The CDR3 DNA follows: TGCGCCAGCAGCGTCGCCGGGGGCAGAAACTACAATGAGCAGTTCTTC.

Only a few counts were recorded for this clonotype. The DNA of the CDR3 is TGTGCCAGCAGCTTAGGGCAGCGGGAGGTAGACGAGCAGTACTTC. Encoded protein: CASSLGQREVDEQYF. The chain has TRBV7-2 and TRBJ2-7; 9 nucleotides match TRBD2. Germline-derived CDR1 and CDR2 are SGHTA and FQGNSA. V was pared by 1 base and J by 5 bases, with 6 bases of the junction left unmatched. The length of the CDR3 is 15 residues.

The sample holds a few counts of this clonotype. The CDR3 region is CASSSRLAGYNEQFF. The CDR3 DNA reads TGTGCCAGCAGCTCCAGACTAGCTGGTTACAATGAGCAGTTCTTC. This chain joins TRBV7-9 and TRBJ2-1; 7 nucleotides agree with TRBD2. Germline V gene lookup returns CDR1 SEHNR and CDR2 FQNEAQ (reference sequence). V trimming: 4 bases; J trimming: 4 bases; junction bases outside the gene matches: 7. The CDR3 is 15 residues long.

The genes are TRBV12-3 or TRBV12-4 and TRBJ2-5, with D perhaps TRBD1 (5 bases). The CDR3 has 15 amino acids. Trimming removed 3 bases from V and 3 bases from J, with 14 bases in between. DNA for the CDR3: TGTGCCAGCAGTTTCCAGGACACAAAGAAAGAGACCCAGTACTTC. This sequence encodes CASSFQDTKKETQYF.

This clonotype was counted at least ten times. This chain joins TRBV12-3 or TRBV12-4 and TRBJ2-5; D not resolved. This CDR3 region has 15 residues. The germline V and J ends were trimmed by 3 bases and 5 bases, with 16 bases remaining between them. The CDR3, as DNA: TGTGCCAGCAGTTTTTGGGCTTCCCTGAAGGAGACCCAGTACTTC. It translates to CASSFWASLKETQYF.

This clonotype occurred a few times. The chain uses TRBV7-9 and TRBJ2-7; 9 bases are shared with TRBD1. The V gene end was trimmed by 4 bases and the J gene end by 9 bases; junction bases not matched to a gene: 13. The germline V gene encodes CDR1 SEHNR and CDR2 FQNEAQ (reference sequence). The CDR3 consists of 15 residues. CDR3 protein: CASSSLGQGPSGQYF. CDR3 in DNA: TGTGCCAGCAGCTCGCTGGGACAGGGCCCTTCGGGGCAGTACTTC. The full variable domain, with the rest looked up from reference TRBV7-9 and TRBJ2-7, is DTGVSQNPRHKITKRGQNVTFRCDPISEHNRLYWYRQTLGQGPEFLTYFQNEAQLEKSRLLSDRFSAERPKGSFSTLEIQRTEQGDSAMYLCASSSLGQGPSGQYFGPGTRLTVT.

This clonotype came up a few times. The chain is built from TRBV5-1 and TRBJ2-7, with TRBD1 matching 11 bases. The CDR3 is 14 amino acids. Losses at the gene ends were 4 bases for V and 6 bases for J; bases not matched to a gene: 6. Germline CDR1 SGHRS, CDR2 YFSETQ. The CDR3 coding sequence is TGCGCCAGCAGCGAAGGGACAGGGGGAGCCGAGCAGTACTTC. Translated, it gives CASSEGTGGAEQYF.

The table lists this clonotype with a few counts. The CDR3 loop is CATSPAGVANTGELFF. CDR3 bases: TGTGCCACCAGTCCCGCGGGAGTAGCGAACACCGGGGAGCTGTTTTTT. V is TRBV24-1 and J is TRBJ2-2, with 7 bases lining up with TRBD2. Unmatched junction bases numbered 6, after V lost 6 bases and J lost 0 bases. Germline assignment: CDR1 KGHDR and CDR2 SFDVKD. This CDR3 is built from 16 residues.

The chain employs TRBV29-1 and TRBJ2-7, with 10 nucleotides matching TRBD1. The CDR3 contains 16 residues. J was trimmed by 5 bases and V by 1 base; bases with no gene match: 11. Germline CDR1 SQVTM, CDR2 ANQGSEA. CDR3 nucleotide sequence: TGCAGCGTTGAAGCCGTAAACCGGGACAGGGGCCACGAGCAGTACTTC. The encoded protein is CSVEAVNRDRGHEQYF.